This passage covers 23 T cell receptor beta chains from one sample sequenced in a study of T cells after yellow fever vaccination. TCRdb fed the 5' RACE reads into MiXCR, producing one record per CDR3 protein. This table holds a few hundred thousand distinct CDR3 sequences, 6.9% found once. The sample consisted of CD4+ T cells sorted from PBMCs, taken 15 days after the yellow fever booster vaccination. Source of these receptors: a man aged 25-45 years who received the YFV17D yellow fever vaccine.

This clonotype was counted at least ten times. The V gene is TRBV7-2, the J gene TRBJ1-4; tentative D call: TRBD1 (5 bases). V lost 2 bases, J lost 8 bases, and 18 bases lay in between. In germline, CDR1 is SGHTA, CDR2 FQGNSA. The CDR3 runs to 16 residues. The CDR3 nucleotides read TGTGCCAGCAGCTTATCTTTCTCCAGGGACGGGGAAAAACTGTTTTTT. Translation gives CASSLSFSRDGEKLFF.

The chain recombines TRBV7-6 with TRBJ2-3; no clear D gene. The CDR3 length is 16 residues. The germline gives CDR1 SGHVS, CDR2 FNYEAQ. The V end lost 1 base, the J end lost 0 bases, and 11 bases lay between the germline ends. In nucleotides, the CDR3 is TGTGCCAGCAGCTTAGGGGCAGCGACTAGCACAGATACGCAGTATTTT. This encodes CASSLGAATSTDTQYF.

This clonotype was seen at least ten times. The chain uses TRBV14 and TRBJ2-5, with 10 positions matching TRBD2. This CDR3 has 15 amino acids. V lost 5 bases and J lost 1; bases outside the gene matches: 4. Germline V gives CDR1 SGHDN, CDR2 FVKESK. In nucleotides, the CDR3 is TGTGCCAGCAGCTCCACTAGCGGGACCCAAGAGACCCAGTACTTC. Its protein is CASSSTSGTQETQYF.

CDR3 loop: CASRRQGVYEQYF. In DNA form, the CDR3 reads TGTGCCAGCCGTAGACAGGGGGTTTACGAGCAGTACTTC. The chain has TRBV6-1 and TRBJ2-7, with 9 bases aligning to TRBD1. The CDR3 length is 13 residues. Germline-derived CDR1 and CDR2 are MNHNS and SASEGT. Germline trimming cut 8 bases from V and 4 bases from J; bases unmatched to any gene: 6.

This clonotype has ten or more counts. The CDR3: CASSLGGPYNEQFF. In nucleotides, the CDR3 is TGTGCCAGCAGCTTAGGAGGTCCTTACAATGAGCAGTTCTTC. The J gene is TRBJ2-1, the V gene TRBV11-3; D is ambiguous. Per germline, CDR1 SGHNT and CDR2 YENEEA. The V gene lost 1 base and the J gene lost 4 bases, with 8 bases spanning the gap. The CDR3 contains 14 residues.

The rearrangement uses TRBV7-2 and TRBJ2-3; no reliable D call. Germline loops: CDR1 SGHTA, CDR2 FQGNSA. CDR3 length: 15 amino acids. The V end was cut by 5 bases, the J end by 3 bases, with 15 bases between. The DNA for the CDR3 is TGTGCCAGCAGCCTCGAACCCACTTTAACAGATACGCAGTATTTT. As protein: CASSLEPTLTDTQYF.

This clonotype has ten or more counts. The CDR3 DNA follows: TGTGCCAGCCCGCAAGAGACCCAGTACTTC. Amino acid sequence: CASPQETQYF. J is TRBJ2-5 and V is TRBV12-3 or TRBV12-4; D unclear. The CDR3 sequence is 10 residues long. V shed 8 bases and J shed 2 bases, with 3 bases lying between them.

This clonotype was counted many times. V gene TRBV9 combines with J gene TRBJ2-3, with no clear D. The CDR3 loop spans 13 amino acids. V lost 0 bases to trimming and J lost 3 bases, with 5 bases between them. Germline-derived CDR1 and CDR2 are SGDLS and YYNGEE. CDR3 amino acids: CASSVELTDTQYF. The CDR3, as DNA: TGTGCCAGCAGCGTAGAGTTAACAGATACGCAGTATTTT. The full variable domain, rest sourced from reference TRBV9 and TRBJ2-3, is DSGVTQTPKHLITATGQRVTLRCSPRSGDLSVYWYQQSLDQGLQFLIQYYNGEERAKGNILERFSAQQFPDLHSELNLSSLELGDSALYFCASSVELTDTQYFGPGTRLTVL.

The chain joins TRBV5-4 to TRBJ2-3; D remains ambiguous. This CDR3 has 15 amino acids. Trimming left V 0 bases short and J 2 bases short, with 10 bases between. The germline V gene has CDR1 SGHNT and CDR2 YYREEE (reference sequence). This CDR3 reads CASSLESTFTDTQYF. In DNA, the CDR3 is TGTGCCAGCAGCTTGGAGTCCACCTTCACAGATACGCAGTATTTT.

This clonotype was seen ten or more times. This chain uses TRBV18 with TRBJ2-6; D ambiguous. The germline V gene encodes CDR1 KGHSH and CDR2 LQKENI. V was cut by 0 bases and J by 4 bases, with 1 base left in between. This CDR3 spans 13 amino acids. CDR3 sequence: CASSPPGANVLTF. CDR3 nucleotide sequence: TGTGCCAGCTCACCACCCGGGGCCAACGTCCTGACTTTC.

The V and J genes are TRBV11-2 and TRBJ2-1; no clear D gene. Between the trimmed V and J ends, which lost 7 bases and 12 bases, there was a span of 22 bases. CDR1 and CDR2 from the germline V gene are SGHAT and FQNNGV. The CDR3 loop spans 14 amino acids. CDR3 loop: CASTLGYPGSGQFF. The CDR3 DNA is TGTGCCAGCACCCTGGGGTACCCTGGTAGTGGGCAGTTCTTC.

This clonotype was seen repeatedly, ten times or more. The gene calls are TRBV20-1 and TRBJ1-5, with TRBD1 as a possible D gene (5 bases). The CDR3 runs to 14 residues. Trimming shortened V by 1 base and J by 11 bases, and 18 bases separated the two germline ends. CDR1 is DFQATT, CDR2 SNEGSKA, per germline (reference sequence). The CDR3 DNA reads TGCAGTGCTAGAGCGGGTAACGGCGGGGCGTCCCAGCATTTT. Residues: CSARAGNGGASQHF.

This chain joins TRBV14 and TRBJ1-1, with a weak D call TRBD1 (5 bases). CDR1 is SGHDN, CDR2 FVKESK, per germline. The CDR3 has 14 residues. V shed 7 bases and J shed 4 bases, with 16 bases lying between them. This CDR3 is CASTPGGILTEAFF. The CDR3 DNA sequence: TGTGCCAGCACCCCGGGGGGTATTCTCACTGAAGCTTTCTTT.

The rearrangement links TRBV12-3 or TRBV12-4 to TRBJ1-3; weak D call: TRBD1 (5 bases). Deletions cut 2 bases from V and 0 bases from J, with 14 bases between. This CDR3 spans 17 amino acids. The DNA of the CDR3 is TGTGCCAGCAGTTTAACTTTTGGGACCGCCTCTGGAAACACCATATATTTT. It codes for CASSLTFGTASGNTIYF.

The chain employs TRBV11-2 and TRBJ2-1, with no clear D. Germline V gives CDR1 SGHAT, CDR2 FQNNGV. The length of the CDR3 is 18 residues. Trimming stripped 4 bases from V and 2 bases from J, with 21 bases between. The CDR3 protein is CASSSISGGGPTYNEQFF. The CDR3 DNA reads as TGTGCCAGCAGCTCGATTAGTGGCGGCGGTCCAACCTACAATGAGCAGTTCTTC.

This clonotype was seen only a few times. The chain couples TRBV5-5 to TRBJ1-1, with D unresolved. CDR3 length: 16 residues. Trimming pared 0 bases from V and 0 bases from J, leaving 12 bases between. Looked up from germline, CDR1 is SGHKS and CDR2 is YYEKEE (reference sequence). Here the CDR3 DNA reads TGTGCCAGCAGCTTGGGGGCTCGGGAGATGAACACTGAAGCTTTCTTT. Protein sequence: CASSLGAREMNTEAFF.

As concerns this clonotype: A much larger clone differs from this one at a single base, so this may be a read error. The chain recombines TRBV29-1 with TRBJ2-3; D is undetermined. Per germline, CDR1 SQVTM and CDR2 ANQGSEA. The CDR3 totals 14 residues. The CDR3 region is CTPVLYRAGDTQYF. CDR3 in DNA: TGCACCCCGGTTCTTTACCGCGCAGGAGATACGCAGTATTTT.

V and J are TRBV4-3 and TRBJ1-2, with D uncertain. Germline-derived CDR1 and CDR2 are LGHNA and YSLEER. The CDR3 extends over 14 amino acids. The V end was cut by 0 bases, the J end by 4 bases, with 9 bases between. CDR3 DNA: TGCGCCAGCAGCCAAGATCAAAAGATCTATGGCTACACCTTC. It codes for CASSQDQKIYGYTF.

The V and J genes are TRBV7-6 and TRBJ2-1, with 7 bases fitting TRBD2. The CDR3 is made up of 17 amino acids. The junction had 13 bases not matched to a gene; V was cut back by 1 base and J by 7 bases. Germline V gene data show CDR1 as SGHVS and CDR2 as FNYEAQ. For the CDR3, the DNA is TGTGCCAGCAGCTTAGAAAACTCACGGACTAGTGGTAATGAGCAGTTCTTC. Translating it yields CASSLENSRTSGNEQFF.

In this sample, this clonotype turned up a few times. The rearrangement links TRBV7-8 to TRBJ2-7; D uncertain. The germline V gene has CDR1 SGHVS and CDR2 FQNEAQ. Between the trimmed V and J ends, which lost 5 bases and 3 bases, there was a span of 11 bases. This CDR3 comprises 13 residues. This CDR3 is CASSGRGRYEQYF. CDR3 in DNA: TGTGCCAGCAGCGGCAGAGGCCGCTACGAGCAGTACTTC.

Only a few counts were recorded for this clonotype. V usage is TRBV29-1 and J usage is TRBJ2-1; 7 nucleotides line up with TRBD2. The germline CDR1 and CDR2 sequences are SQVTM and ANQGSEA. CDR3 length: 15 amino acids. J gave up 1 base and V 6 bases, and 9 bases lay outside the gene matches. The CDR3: CSVLGTKRSYNEQFF. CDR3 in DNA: TGCAGCGTCCTAGGGACTAAGCGGTCCTACAATGAGCAGTTCTTC.

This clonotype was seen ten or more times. Here the CDR3 DNA reads TGTGCCAGCAGTTACTCCCTCCATGGCGAGCAGTACTTC. Amino acid sequence: CASSYSLHGEQYF. The chain recombines TRBV6-5 with TRBJ2-7; no clear D. CDR1 is MNHEY and CDR2 is SVGAGI in the germline V gene. The ends were cut back, 0 bases at V and 6 bases at J, with 9 bases in the middle. This CDR3 contains 13 residues.

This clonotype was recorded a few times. The CDR3 DNA sequence: TGTGCCAGCAGCTTGGATGCGACGGCCTATGGCTACACCTTC. This gives the protein CASSLDATAYGYTF. The J gene is TRBJ1-2, the V gene TRBV5-8, with no clear D. CDR3 length equals 14 residues. Germline CDR1 and CDR2: SGHTS and YDEGEE. The V end lost 0 bases, the J end lost 4 bases, and 10 bases lay between the germline ends.